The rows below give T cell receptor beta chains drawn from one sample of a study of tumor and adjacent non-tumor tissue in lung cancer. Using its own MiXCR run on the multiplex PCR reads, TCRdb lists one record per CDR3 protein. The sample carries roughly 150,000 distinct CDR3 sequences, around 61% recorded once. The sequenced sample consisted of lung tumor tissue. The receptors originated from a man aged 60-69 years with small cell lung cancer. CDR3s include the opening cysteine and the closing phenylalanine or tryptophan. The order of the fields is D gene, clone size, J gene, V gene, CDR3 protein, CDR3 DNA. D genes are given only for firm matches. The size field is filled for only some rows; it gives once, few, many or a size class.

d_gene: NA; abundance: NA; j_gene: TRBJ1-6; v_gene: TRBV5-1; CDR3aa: CASSLVTYNSPLHF; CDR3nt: TGCGCCAGCAGCTTGGTGACCTATAATTCACCCCTCCACTTT
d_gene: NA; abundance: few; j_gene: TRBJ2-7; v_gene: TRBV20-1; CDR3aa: CSASGSSYEQYF; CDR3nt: TGCAGTGCTAGCGGCAGCTCCTACGAGCAGTACTTC
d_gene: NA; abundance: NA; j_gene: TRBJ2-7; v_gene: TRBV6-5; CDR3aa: CASSYSRPGQPEKYF; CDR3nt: TGTGCCAGCAGTTACTCAAGACCCGGCCAACCCGAGAAGTACTTC
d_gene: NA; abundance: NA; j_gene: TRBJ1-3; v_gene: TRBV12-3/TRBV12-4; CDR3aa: CASSFGRSGNTIYF; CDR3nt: TGTGCCAGCAGTTTTGGGCGATCCGGAAACACCATATATTTT
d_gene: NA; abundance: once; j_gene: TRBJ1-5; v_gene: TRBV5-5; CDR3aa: CASSLESGGVNNQPQHF; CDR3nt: TGTGCCAGCAGCTTGGAGAGTGGGGGGGTAAACAATCAGCCCCAGCATTTT
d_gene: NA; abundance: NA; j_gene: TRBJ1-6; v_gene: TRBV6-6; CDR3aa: CASSDLGNSPLHF; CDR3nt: TGTGCCAGCAGCGACCTAGGGAATTCACCCCTCCACTTT
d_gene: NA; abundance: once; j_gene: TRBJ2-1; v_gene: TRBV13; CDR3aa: CASSRTGVSEQFF; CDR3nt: TGTGCCAGTAGCCGGACTGGCGTGAGTGAGCAGTTCTTC
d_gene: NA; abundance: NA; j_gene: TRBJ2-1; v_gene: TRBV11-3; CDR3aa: CVSKTGNGQFF; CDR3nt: TGTGTCAGCAAAACAGGCAATGGGCAGTTCTTC
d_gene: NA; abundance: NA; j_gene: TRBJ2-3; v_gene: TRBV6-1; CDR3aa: CASRSQGNLMLQYF; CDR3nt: TGTGCCAGCAGATCACAGGGAAACCTCATGCTCCAGTATTTT
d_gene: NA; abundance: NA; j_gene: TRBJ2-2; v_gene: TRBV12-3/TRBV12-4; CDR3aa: CASSHLNTGELFF; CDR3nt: TGTGCCAGCAGTCACTTGAACACCGGGGAGCTATTTTTT
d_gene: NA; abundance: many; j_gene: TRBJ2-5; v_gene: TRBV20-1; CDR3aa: CSARDRGIETQYF; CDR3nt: TGCAGTGCTAGAGATCGCGGGATCGAGACCCAGTACTTC
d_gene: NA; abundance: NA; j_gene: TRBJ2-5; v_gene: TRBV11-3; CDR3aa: CASSADMGSQGTHYF; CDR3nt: TGTGCCAGCAGCGCTGACATGGGGTCCCAAGGGACCCATTACTTC
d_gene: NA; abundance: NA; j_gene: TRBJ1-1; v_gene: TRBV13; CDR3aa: CASSHRVKTETFF; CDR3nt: TGTGCCAGCAGCCATAGAGTTAAGACTGAAACTTTCTTT